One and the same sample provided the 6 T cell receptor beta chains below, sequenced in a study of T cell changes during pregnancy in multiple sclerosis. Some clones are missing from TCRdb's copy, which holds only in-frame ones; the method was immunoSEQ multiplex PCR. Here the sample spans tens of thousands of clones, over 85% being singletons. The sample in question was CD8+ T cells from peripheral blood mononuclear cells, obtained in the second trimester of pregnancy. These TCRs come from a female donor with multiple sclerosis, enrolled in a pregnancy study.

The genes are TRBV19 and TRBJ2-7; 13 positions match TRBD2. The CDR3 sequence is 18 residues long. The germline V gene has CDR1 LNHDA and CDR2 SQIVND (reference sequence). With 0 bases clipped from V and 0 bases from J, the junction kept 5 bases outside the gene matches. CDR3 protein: CASSIDGLAGEDSYEQYF. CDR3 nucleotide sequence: TGTGCCAGTAGTATAGATGGACTAGCGGGAGAGGACTCCTACGAGCAGTACTTC.

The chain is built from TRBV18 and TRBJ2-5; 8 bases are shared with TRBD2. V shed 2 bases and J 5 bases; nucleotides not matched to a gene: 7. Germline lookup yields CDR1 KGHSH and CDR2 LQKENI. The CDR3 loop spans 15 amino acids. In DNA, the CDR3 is TGTGCCAGCTCACCAACTCCGGGAGGGCGGGAGACCCAGTACTTC. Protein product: CASSPTPGGRETQYF.

The CDR3 coding sequence is TGTGCCATCTACCGGGGGGCCTACGAGCAGTACTTC. The encoded protein is CAIYRGAYEQYF. The gene calls are TRBV6-1 and TRBJ2-7; TRBD2 matches at 7 bases. The germline V gene encodes CDR1 MNHNS and CDR2 SASEGT. The CDR3 is made up of 12 amino acids. J lost 2 bases, V lost 10 bases, and 5 bases had no gene match.

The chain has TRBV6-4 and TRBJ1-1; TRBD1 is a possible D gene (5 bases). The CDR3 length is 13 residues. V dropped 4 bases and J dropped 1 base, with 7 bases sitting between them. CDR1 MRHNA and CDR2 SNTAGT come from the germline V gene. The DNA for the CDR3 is TGTGCCAGCAGTGTGGGGCAGAACACTGAAGCTTTCTTT. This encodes CASSVGQNTEAFF.

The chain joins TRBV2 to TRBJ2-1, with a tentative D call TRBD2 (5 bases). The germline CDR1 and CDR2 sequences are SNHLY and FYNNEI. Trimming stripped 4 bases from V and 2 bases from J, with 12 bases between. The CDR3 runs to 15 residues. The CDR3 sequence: CASSAGPGTYNEQFF. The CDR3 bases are TGTGCCAGCAGTGCGGGCCCCGGGACCTACAATGAGCAGTTCTTC. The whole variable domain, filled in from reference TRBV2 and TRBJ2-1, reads EPEVTQTPSHQVTQMGQEVILRCVPISNHLYFYWYRQILGQKVEFLVSFYNNEISEKSEIFDDQFSVERPDGSNFTLKIRSTKLEDSAMYFCASSAGPGTYNEQFFGPGTRLTVL.

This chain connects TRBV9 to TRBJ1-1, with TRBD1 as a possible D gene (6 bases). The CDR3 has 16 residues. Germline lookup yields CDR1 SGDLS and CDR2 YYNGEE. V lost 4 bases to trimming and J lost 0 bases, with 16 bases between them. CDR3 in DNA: TGTGCCAGCAGCCCTCCTTTGGGACACCTGAACACTGAAGCTTTCTTT. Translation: CASSPPLGHLNTEAFF.